Below are 21 T cell receptor beta chains sequenced from a single sample in a study of blood T cell repertoires in COVID-19. Repertoires were generated with immunoSEQ multiplex PCR, while TCRdb's copy carries only in-frame clones and drops some. The sample records more than 110,000 clones, 84% being singletons. The specimen was peripheral blood. These receptors came from a human donor in a cohort sampled during active COVID-19.

This sequence joins TRBV12-3 or TRBV12-4 and TRBJ1-4, with 7 bases aligning to TRBD1. V gave up 7 bases and J gave up 5 bases; unmatched junction bases: 1. This CDR3 contains 12 residues. CDR3 in DNA: TGTGCCAGCACCAGGGGGAATGAAAAACTGTTTTTT. It translates to CASTRGNEKLFF.

This chain uses TRBV4-1 with TRBJ2-1, with a weak D call TRBD1 (7 bases). The CDR3 runs 20 residues. The V gene's germline CDR1 is MGHRA and CDR2 YSYEKL. V shed 0 bases and J shed 5 bases, with 26 bases lying between them. CDR3 nucleotide sequence: TGCGCCAGCAGCCAAGAGGGACAGCCGTCCCGGGGGCTCCAGAACAATGAGCAGTTCTTC. Its protein is CASSQEGQPSRGLQNNEQFF.

This chain connects TRBV5-4 to TRBJ2-5; 10 bases match TRBD2. The length of the CDR3 is 14 residues. Germline V lookup: CDR1 SGHNT, CDR2 YYREEE (reference sequence). Trimming at V came to 6 bases and at J to 5 bases, leaving 7 bases not matched to a gene. The CDR3: CASMERGGSETQYF. For the CDR3, the DNA is TGTGCCAGCATGGAGCGGGGGGGCTCTGAGACCCAGTACTTC.

The rearrangement uses TRBV2 and TRBJ2-7, with 7 bases fitting TRBD1. The CDR3 loop spans 15 amino acids. V shed 2 bases and J 3 bases; nucleotides not matched to a gene: 7. Germline CDR1 and CDR2: SNHLY and FYNNEI. CDR3 in amino acids: CASSELGDSLYEQYF. DNA of the CDR3: TGTGCCAGCAGTGAACTGGGGGACAGCCTCTACGAGCAGTACTTC.

The rearrangement links TRBV5-8 to TRBJ1-2; maybe TRBD1 (6 bases). The CDR3 length is 13 residues. Trimming removed 5 bases at V and 5 bases at J, with 13 bases between. Germline lookup yields CDR1 SGHTS and CDR2 YDEGEE. The CDR3 DNA follows: TGTGCCAGCAGTTACGACAGGATATATGGCTACACCTTC. Translating gives CASSYDRIYGYTF.

The rearrangement uses TRBV4-1 and TRBJ1-4; perhaps TRBD1 as D (5 bases). V shed 4 bases and J shed 4 bases, with 13 bases lying between them. Germline lookup yields CDR1 MGHRA and CDR2 YSYEKL. There are 15 residues in the CDR3. CDR3 protein: CASSPGGGNNEKLFF. CDR3 DNA: TGCGCCAGCAGCCCTGGGGGGGGTAATAATGAAAAACTGTTTTTT.

This chain links TRBV19 with TRBJ1-2, with 12 bases aligning to TRBD1. J was trimmed by 8 bases and V by 6 bases; bases with no gene match: 10. In germline, CDR1 is LNHDA, CDR2 SQIVND (reference sequence). The CDR3 sequence is 15 residues long. The CDR3 coding sequence is TGTGCCAGTAGACTTCGGGGACAGGGGGCGGAGGGCTACACCTTC. It is translated as CASRLRGQGAEGYTF.

The chain couples TRBV4-2 to TRBJ1-1; D not certain. Germline lookup yields CDR1 LGHNA and CDR2 YNFKEQ. The CDR3 has 14 residues. V dropped 0 bases and J dropped 0 bases, with 5 bases sitting between them. The CDR3 protein is CASSQEAVNTEAFF. CDR3 nucleotides: TGTGCCAGCAGCCAAGAGGCAGTGAACACTGAAGCTTTCTTT.

The gene calls are TRBV3-1 (or the pseudogene TRBV3-2) and TRBJ1-1; D is unclear. Germline V gives CDR1 LGHDT, CDR2 YNNKEL (reference sequence). CDR3 length equals 14 residues. V dropped 4 bases and J dropped 7 bases, with 16 bases sitting between them. In DNA, the CDR3 is TGTGCCAGCAGCCGCGGAGACTCCAGAGATGAAGCTTTCTTT. This sequence encodes CASSRGDSRDEAFF.

This chain links TRBV10-2 with TRBJ2-1; maybe TRBD2 (7 bases). The CDR3 length is 13 residues. Germline values: CDR1 WSHSY, CDR2 SAAADI. V dropped 7 bases and J dropped 8 bases, with 15 bases sitting between them. CDR3 in amino acids: CASKEGGVDEQFF. The DNA of the CDR3 is TGCGCCAGCAAAGAAGGGGGGGTGGATGAGCAGTTCTTC.

V usage is TRBV12-3 or TRBV12-4 and J usage is TRBJ1-4; D unclear. The CDR3 is 13 amino acids. V lost 6 bases and J 5 bases, leaving 10 bases between the germline ends. CDR3 nucleotides: TGTGCCAGCAGGGAACGGGAAAATGAAAAACTGTTTTTT. This encodes CASRERENEKLFF.

This clone was detected a few times. J is TRBJ2-2 and V is TRBV3-1 (or the pseudogene TRBV3-2), with a weak D call TRBD2 (5 bases). Deletions cut 8 bases from V and 8 bases from J, with 9 bases between. The germline V gene has CDR1 LGHDT and CDR2 YNNKEL (reference sequence). The length of the CDR3 is 11 residues. CDR3: CASGLLGELFF. The CDR3 coding sequence is TGTGCCAGCGGACTCCTGGGGGAGCTGTTTTTT.

CDR3 DNA sequence: TGTGCCAGCAGTCCCCGGGTGGGACTAGCAAGCGAGACCCAGTACTTC. This translates into CASSPRVGLASETQYF. This chain connects TRBV27 to TRBJ2-5, with 9 bases matching TRBD2. V dropped 5 bases and J dropped 5; count of bases not matched to a gene: 12. CDR1 and CDR2 from the germline V gene are MNHEY and SMNVEV (reference sequence). The CDR3 covers 16 residues.

The chain recombines TRBV5-1 with TRBJ2-7, with D possibly matching TRBD1 (5 bases). Germline V gene data show CDR1 as SGHRS and CDR2 as YFSETQ. Trimming left V 4 bases short and J 2 bases short, with 13 bases between. The CDR3 is 14 amino acids. The CDR3 reads CASSRGPGTYEQYF. The DNA for the CDR3 is TGCGCCAGCAGCCGAGGTCCAGGGACCTACGAGCAGTACTTC.

The rearrangement uses TRBV28 and TRBJ1-1; D is unclear. V lost 2 bases to trimming and J lost 8 bases, with 12 bases between them. The CDR3 sequence is 13 residues long. Per the germline V gene, CDR1 is MDHEN and CDR2 is SYDVKM. CDR3 in amino acids: CASSLKAGMEAFF. The CDR3 bases are TGTGCCAGCAGTTTAAAGGCGGGGATGGAAGCTTTCTTT.

The chain employs TRBV6-1 and TRBJ1-2; D perhaps matches TRBD1 (5 bases). Trimming pared 0 bases from V and 5 bases from J, leaving 16 bases between. The CDR3 has 16 residues. CDR1 is MNHNS and CDR2 is SASEGT in the germline V gene. The CDR3 region is CASSEAPPGSGYGYTF. The CDR3 bases are TGTGCCAGCAGTGAAGCCCCTCCAGGGTCTGGGTATGGCTACACCTTC.

The gene calls are TRBV7-9 and TRBJ2-1; 9 bases fit TRBD1. The germline V gene has CDR1 SEHNR and CDR2 FQNEAQ (reference sequence). The V gene end was trimmed by 5 bases and the J gene end by 5 bases; junction bases not matched to a gene: 7. CDR3 size: 15 residues. CDR3 in amino acids: CASSPGDRANNEQFF. In DNA, the CDR3 is TGTGCCAGCAGCCCAGGGGACAGGGCCAACAATGAGCAGTTCTTC.

This sequence joins TRBV2 and TRBJ1-1; 9 nucleotides match TRBD1. The V and J ends lost 6 bases and 5 bases, in that order; junction bases with no gene match: 4. CDR1 is SNHLY and CDR2 is FYNNEI in the germline V gene. CDR3 length equals 13 residues. CDR3 in amino acids: CASSLQGATEAFF. The CDR3 nucleotides read TGTGCCAGCAGCCTACAGGGGGCAACTGAAGCTTTCTTT.

V and J are TRBV7-2 and TRBJ1-2; maybe TRBD1 (6 bases). Germline V lookup: CDR1 SGHTA, CDR2 FQGNSA. V lost 2 bases and J 6 bases, leaving 22 bases between the germline ends. There are 17 residues in the CDR3. CDR3 DNA: TGTGCCAGCAGCTTATTGTTATCTCTTGGGGGCTACAATGGCTACACCTTC. Amino acids: CASSLLLSLGGYNGYTF.

The CDR3 DNA sequence: TGTGCCATCAGTGAAGGGACAGGGGAAGGCTACACCTTC. Translated: CAISEGTGEGYTF. This chain uses TRBV10-3 with TRBJ1-2, with TRBD1 matching 10 bases. V lost 3 bases to trimming and J lost 8 bases; unmatched junction nucleotides: 3. The CDR3 sequence is 13 residues long. Germline lookup yields CDR1 ENHRY and CDR2 SYGVKD.

The rearrangement uses TRBV6-5 and TRBJ2-7; 9 nucleotides match TRBD1. CDR1 MNHEY and CDR2 SVGAGI come from the germline V gene. The trim removed 2 bases at V and 0 bases at J, leaving 2 bases unmatched. The CDR3 is made up of 15 amino acids. Here the CDR3 reads CASSYTGQGSYEQYF. CDR3 bases: TGTGCCAGCAGTTACACGGGACAGGGCTCCTACGAGCAGTACTTC.